This TCR beta chain comes out of a study of spatial heterogeneity in lung cancer. Across the whole study: Alpha-chain detections were consistently fewer than beta-chain detections among the sequences. There were, on average, more than ten raw-read appearances for each unique TCR and UMI combination.

The time point: sample taken at primary tumor resection. Unsorted whole RNA from tumor, nontumor lung or frozen PBMC underwent sequencing. Samples were donated by 72 untreated early-stage non-small cell lung cancer patients. This clonotype occurred many times. In a library made to pick up alpha chains, this beta chain is a stray read with a size that means little. Every cDNA TCR molecule received its own unique molecular identifier. TCRdb reprocessed the 5' RACE reads with MiXCR, giving one entry per CDR3 protein. The sample holds 9,500 to 14,000 distinct CDR3 sequences, roughly 4% seen once. The sequence was collected from a male donor with early-stage non-small cell lung cancer. The sequences come from normal lung tissue next to the tumor, collected at surgery.

CDR3 sequence reads: CASSTGVGLAEQFF. CDR3 coding DNA: TGTGCCAGCTCAACGGGGGTGGGGCTTGCTGAGCAGTTCTTC. The chain employs TRBV18 and TRBJ2-1; TRBD2 is a possible D gene (6 bases). V dropped 5 bases and J dropped 9 bases, with 17 bases sitting between them. CDR1 is KGHSH and CDR2 is LQKENI in the germline V gene. The CDR3 runs to 14 residues.